Listed below are T cell receptor beta chains from one sample, sequenced in a study of regulatory T cells in long-lasting Graves disease. TCRdb reprocessed the multiplex PCR reads via MiXCR and lists one record per CDR3 protein. Counted here are approximately 690,000 distinct CDR3 sequences, about 32% occurring once; the ten biggest clones make up roughly 40%. The material sequenced was peripheral blood mononuclear cells (PBMCs), taken when the disease was refractory, from a patient treated with antithyroid drugs. These receptors all stem from a female donor with Graves disease. Each CDR3 is given without its conserved first and last residue.

TRBV7-2 ASEPGTNTQETQY
TRBV12-3/TRBV12-4 ASSDKIARRPQETQY
TRBV13 ASSLGGSPGANVLT
TRBV6-1 ASSVRDSYEQY
TRBV24-1 ATSDRTSGVNTGELF
TRBV11-1 ASSNQLAGEETQY
TRBV20-1 SAFDQTGYQETQY
TRBV20-1 SAYRPTMNTEAF
TRBV12-3/TRBV12-4 ASRTYGANVLT
TRBV11-2 ASSTGTSASGELF
TRBV15 ATSRSGSSYEQY
TRBV5-1 ASSPTPGQQGNYGYT
TRBV12-3/TRBV12-4 ASTKGGGISSYEQY
TRBV20-1 SARLHMNTEAF
TRBV12-3/TRBV12-4 ASSLNPGAYGYT
TRBV14 ASSHQNVGPGLGAHEQY
TRBV3-1 ASSQVYGGAEAF
TRBV12-3/TRBV12-4 ASSTNRGRVNEQY
TRBV28 ASSQGPRTEAF
TRBV3-1 ASSQEGIEETQY
TRBV25-1 ASRGNGGGVLITEAF
TRBV7-9 ASRRLAGPQETQY
TRBV27 ASSLSVHYEQY
TRBV2 ASSDQPGGEAF
TRBV12-5 ASGLTLSGTGGNTEAF
TRBV11-3 ASSSRDGNTEAF
TRBV6-2/TRBV6-3 ASSEGLAADQPQH
TRBV25-1 ASSESTLYLSSEAF
TRBV27 ASSLSGAGELF
TRBV27 ASSPRTGFAKNIQY
TRBV6-1 ASSELQGGAEAF
TRBV5-1 ASTDSTEQY
TRBV29-1 SVDFNYGYT
TRBV6-1 ASSDARGDLWGIAEAF
TRBV12-3/TRBV12-4 ASSLEWGGRAF
TRBV29-1 SVAFTEAF
TRBV20-1 SAGTGFGNQPQH
TRBV19 ASIQTGEDTEAF
TRBV20-1 SARMGLAGGEY
TRBV9 ASSVAGGVGTQY
TRBV20-1 SAREEASGRAWETQY
TRBV19 ASSFETGPYEQY
TRBV30 AWSATGRGTEAF
TRBV5-1 ASSLGRGAGEAF
TRBV19 ASKGTGNSNQPQH
TRBV6-1 ASNSGLAGDYEQY
TRBV20-1 SAILAASSYNEQF
TRBV6-2/TRBV6-3 ASSEARAGGNSGANVLT